The source of this T cell receptor (beta chain) is a study of OX40 agonist ivuxolimab in advanced cancers. Study as a whole: Those treated in dose escalation had hepatocellular carcinoma, melanoma, renal cell cancer or head and neck cancer.

As to this clone: No antigen is known for it.

Enrollment shut out patients with autoimmune disease history or systemic immunosuppression. Trimming took 5 bases from V and 9 from J; bases not matched to a gene: 9. Per the germline V gene, CDR1 is SEHNR and CDR2 is FQNEAQ (reference sequence). The CDR3 totals 14 residues. Study-wide results and caveats: In general, CD8+ T cells held more expanded clones than CD4+ did, on average. The CD4+ and CD8+ T cells in the blood had expanded clonally by week 6 at 0.1 to 3.0 mg/kg.

The method was immunoSEQ multiplex PCR; TCRdb's version includes in-frame clones alone and lacks a portion of them. The sample has under 150,000 clones; 90% are singletons. The rearrangement joins TRBV7-9 to TRBJ1-5, with 8 bases aligning to TRBD1. This receptor was identified in an adult with an advanced solid tumor such as melanoma, head and neck, liver or kidney cancer. Material: CD4+ or CD8+ T cells sorted from blood, obtained in a trial of the OX40 agonist ivuxolimab. Here the CDR3 reads CASSLQGALGPQHF. The CDR3 DNA reads TGTGCCAGCAGCCTGCAGGGGGCCCTGGGGCCCCAGCATTTT.